Listed below are T cell receptor beta chains from one sample, sequenced in a study of chemoradiotherapy in HPV16-positive cancers. Assay: immunoSEQ multiplex PCR; the TCRdb copy retains only in-frame clones and omits some. The sample has some 980 clones; 94% are singletons. The material sequenced was tumor tissue, taken from a patient who underwent chemoradiotherapy. The receptors shown here come from a human donor with HPV-associated anogenital cancer. The CDR3 runs from the conserved cysteine through the conserved F or W. A D gene is named only where the DNA matches it firmly. The size entry is marked missing in some rows and otherwise reads once, few, many or a size class.

clone size: -
CDR3 length: 14
V gene: TRBV16
J gene: TRBJ1-5
D gene: -
CDR3 DNA: TGTGCCAGCAGCCAAAAGCCTGGCAATCAGCCCCAGCATTTT
CDR3 protein: CASSQKPGNQPQHF

clone size: -
CDR3 length: 15
V gene: TRBV4-1
J gene: TRBJ1-4
D gene: -
CDR3 DNA: TGCGCCAGCAGCCCCGCGGCAGGGGCTAATGAAAAACTGTTTTTT
CDR3 protein: CASSPAAGANEKLFF

clone size: -
CDR3 length: 12
V gene: TRBV28
J gene: TRBJ1-5
D gene: -
CDR3 DNA: TGTGCCAGCAGTTTACAGTATCAGCCCCAGCATTTT
CDR3 protein: CASSLQYQPQHF

clone size: once
CDR3 length: 14
V gene: TRBV5-4
J gene: TRBJ2-3
D gene: TRBD2
CDR3 DNA: TGTGCCAGCAGCTTGGTAGAGGCGGGGGGGGTGAGGTATTTT
CDR3 protein: CASSLVEAGGVRYF

clone size: -
CDR3 length: 16
V gene: TRBV7-6
J gene: TRBJ2-2
D gene: -
CDR3 DNA: TGTGCCAGCAGCTTAGAGGCATTTCCCGCCACCGGGGAGCTGTTTTTT
CDR3 protein: CASSLEAFPATGELFF

clone size: -
CDR3 length: 16
V gene: TRBV15
J gene: TRBJ1-6
D gene: TRBD1
CDR3 DNA: TGTGCCACCAGCAGGGAGAAGACAGGGGTGGGCTCACCCCTCCACTTT
CDR3 protein: CATSREKTGVGSPLHF

clone size: once
CDR3 length: 11
V gene: TRBV6-1
J gene: TRBJ2-5
D gene: -
CDR3 DNA: TGTGCCAGCAGTGAGACCGCTGCTCAGTACTTC
CDR3 protein: CASSETAAQYF

clone size: -
CDR3 length: 14
V gene: TRBV10-2
J gene: TRBJ1-5
D gene: -
CDR3 DNA: TGCGCCAGCAGTGATCGCGGGGGTAGTCAGCCCCAGCATTTT
CDR3 protein: CASSDRGGSQPQHF

clone size: -
CDR3 length: 15
V gene: TRBV7-9
J gene: TRBJ2-3
D gene: -
CDR3 DNA: TGTGCCAGCAGCTTATACTCGGGGGCAACAGATACGCAGTATTTT
CDR3 protein: CASSLYSGATDTQYF

clone size: -
CDR3 length: 12
V gene: TRBV11-2
J gene: TRBJ1-2
D gene: -
CDR3 DNA: TGTGCCAGCAGCGGCACAGGGTATGGCTACACCTTC
CDR3 protein: CASSGTGYGYTF

clone size: -
CDR3 length: 14
V gene: TRBV9
J gene: TRBJ1-4
D gene: -
CDR3 DNA: TGTGCCAGCAGCGTAGCAGGGCCAAATGAAAAACTGTTTTTT
CDR3 protein: CASSVAGPNEKLFF

clone size: -
CDR3 length: 15
V gene: TRBV7-2
J gene: TRBJ1-4
D gene: -
CDR3 DNA: TGTGCCAGCAGCCCGGCCCGGGGCGCAGGGGAAAAACTGTTTTTT
CDR3 protein: CASSPARGAGEKLFF